This entry lists 3 T cell receptor beta chains sequenced from one sample in a study of T cells after yellow fever vaccination (dated by TCRdb to the late 2010s). What this sample's treatment or condition label stands for: live attenuated yellow fever vaccine strain. Libraries came from 5' RACE. Sequenced using an Illumina HiSeq 2500. Using fastp trimming at Q25 and MiXCR clonotype assembly, TCRdb reanalyzed the public sequencing data and kept in-frame beta chains. Each record represents a unique CDR3 protein, reported with the most common genes and DNA among its rows. Across this sample there are some 9,300 distinct CDR3 sequences, with approximately 4.6% seen only once. 1.5% to 2% of the sample lies in the top ten. The sequenced sample was PBMCs, either bulk or a sorted T-cell subset (CD4+, CD8+, memory, or dextramer-sorted; not recorded which), obtained less than 16 days after the first yellow fever vaccination. The receptors were sampled from a man aged 18 to 29 who received the YFV17D yellow fever vaccine.

This clonotype was counted ten times or more. The V and J genes are TRBV29-1 and TRBJ2-5; 7 bases line up with TRBD2. CDR3 length: 13 amino acids. Per germline, CDR1 SQVTM and CDR2 ANQGSEA. Trimming at V came to 7 bases and at J to 6 bases, leaving 11 bases not matched to a gene. CDR3 protein: CSGSGAAGQTQYF. The CDR3 bases are TGCAGCGGCAGCGGGGCAGCAGGGCAGACCCAGTACTTC.

The chain employs TRBV5-1 and TRBJ2-5; 12 bases map to TRBD2. V shed 4 bases and J 5 bases; nucleotides not matched to a gene: 9. The CDR3 is made up of 16 amino acids. CDR1 is SGHRS and CDR2 is YFSETQ in the germline V gene. The CDR3 here is CASSPRLAGAGETQYF. CDR3 DNA: TGCGCCAGCAGCCCGAGACTAGCGGGGGCGGGGGAGACCCAGTACTTC.

This clonotype was found many times. The chain carries TRBV25-1 and TRBJ2-1; D gene ambiguous. The CDR3 spans 13 residues. V dropped 7 bases and J dropped 0 bases, with 7 bases sitting between them. Germline CDR1 MGHDK, CDR2 SYGVNS. The CDR3 sequence is CASTARSYNEQFF. The CDR3 DNA sequence: TGTGCCAGCACGGCCCGCTCCTACAATGAGCAGTTCTTC.